One T cell receptor (beta chain) is described in this entry. This clonotype showed up many times. There is no known antigen for this receptor. No much larger clone is present one base from it, and per-base qualities are unavailable. What this sample's treatment or condition label stands for: allogeneic hematopoietic cell transplantation with graft depleted of TCRalphabeta T cells and CD19 B cells. Transplant recipients were children who received TCRalphabeta/CD19-depleted allogeneic hematopoietic cell grafts. Receptor amplification or capture employed PCR. TCRdb shows the sequencer as Illumina HiSeq 2500. TCR libraries were prepared with molecular barcoding, using unique molecular identifiers to normalize TCRbeta repertoire quantification. In TCRdb, the public reads were trimmed at Q25 with fastp and aligned with MiXCR, with productive beta chains retained. Rows are combined by CDR3 protein, so each entry shows the most common genes and DNA. Across this sample there are about 240,000 distinct CDR3 sequences, with about 23% seen only once. The ten largest clones capture roughly 2.7% of the sample.

These data belong to a study of T-cell reconstitution after alpha-beta-depleted transplantation in children listed by TCRdb under 2016. About the study as a whole: Using TCR repertoire profiling, the study followed T-cell immune reconstitution in a quantitative way in children after TCRalphabeta/CD19-depleted allogeneic hematopoietic cell transplantation. What the work shows at the level of the full study, not this receptor alone: In some patients, high TCRbeta diversity at day 60 was attributed to recipient T cells and intrathymic progenitors that had survived conditioning. The apparently early alphabetaT-cell count recovery about two months after transplant was reportedly dependent on only several hundred rapidly expanded clones derived from non-depleted graft cells. The frequencies of hyperexpanded clones fell over the following months, and after one year, T-cell counts and TCRbeta diversity were mostly attributed to newly produced T cells.

V is pared back by 7 bases and J by 7 bases, with 17 bases lying between the germline termini. Including the terminal cysteine and phenylalanine, the CDR3 comprises 14 residues. This entry keeps only the CDR3 DNA: 42 bases, framed from base 1. The chain joins TRBV12-3 or TRBV12-4 to TRBJ2-1, with no confidently assigned D gene. This receptor was obtained from a girl aged 2 to 9 with Fanconi anemia, due to receive a stem cell transplant. This sample comprised PBMCs, obtained before TCRalphabeta/CD19-depleted stem cell transplant. The CDR3 loop reads CASNPRGRVNEQFF. The DNA sequence is TGTGCCAGCAATCCTAGAGGACGGGTTAATGAGCAGTTCTTC.